Below, 14 T cell receptor beta chains from the same sample are listed, as sequenced in a study of blood T cell repertoires in COVID-19. Produced via immunoSEQ multiplex PCR; TCRdb's table is partial and in-frame only. The sample includes 150,000 to 200,000 clones, over 80% seen only once; the top ten take around 4.6%. Sequenced input: peripheral blood. Source of these receptors: a woman aged 50 to 60 with acute or convalescent COVID-19.

V usage is TRBV30 and J usage is TRBJ1-2, with D possibly being TRBD1 (6 bases). The CDR3 covers 13 residues. V was trimmed by 1 base and J by 4 bases, leaving 10 bases between them. Germline values: CDR1 GTSNPN, CDR2 SVGIG (reference sequence). The CDR3 loop reads CAWSDQGSYGYTF. The CDR3 bases are TGTGCCTGGAGTGATCAGGGGAGCTATGGCTACACCTTC.

The chain has TRBV7-3 and TRBJ1-1; possibly TRBD1 for D (5 bases). Germline V CDR1 and CDR2: SGHTA, FQGTGA. CDR3 length: 14 amino acids. Trimming shortened V by 0 bases and J by 1 base, and 6 bases separated the two germline ends. CDR3 in amino acids: CASSLTGPNTEAFF. DNA for the CDR3: TGTGCCAGCAGCTTAACGGGGCCGAACACTGAAGCTTTCTTT.

The chain uses TRBV12-3 or TRBV12-4 and TRBJ2-1; D gene unclear. The CDR3 has 13 residues. Trimming took off 4 bases at V and 8 bases at J, with 12 bases between the two ends. CDR3 in amino acids: CASSSPAVDEQFF. Written as DNA, the CDR3 is TGTGCCAGCAGTTCCCCCGCCGTAGATGAGCAGTTCTTC.

This clone was counted between two and nine times. The rearrangement joins TRBV9 to TRBJ2-1; the match to TRBD1 covers 11 bases. Trimming at V came to 0 bases and at J to 8 bases, leaving 10 bases not matched to a gene. Germline CDR1 is SGDLS and CDR2 is YYNGEE. The CDR3 sequence is 17 residues long. The CDR3 coding sequence is TGTGCCAGCAGCGTAGTCTCTGGACAGGGGGCTCTACATGAGCAGTTCTTC. It is translated as CASSVVSGQGALHEQFF.

This chain links TRBV19 with TRBJ2-1, with 14 bases identical to TRBD2. The junction had 11 bases not matched to a gene; V was cut back by 4 bases and J by 9 bases. The CDR3 consists of 17 residues. Looked up from germline, CDR1 is LNHDA and CDR2 is SQIVND (reference sequence). This CDR3 reads CASSNRLAGGLISEQFF. CDR3 coding DNA: TGTGCCAGTAGTAACAGACTAGCGGGGGGGCTGATTAGTGAGCAGTTCTTC. Variable domain in full (rest from reference TRBV19 and TRBJ2-1): DGGITQSPKYLFRKEGQNVTLSCEQNLNHDAMYWYRQDPGQGLRLIYYSQIVNDFQKGDIAEGYSVSREKKESFPLTVTSAQKNPTAFYLCASSNRLAGGLISEQFFGPGTRLTVL.

V gene TRBV18 combines with J gene TRBJ2-7, with TRBD1 as a possible D gene (5 bases). Deletions cut 3 bases from V and 3 bases from J, with 15 bases between. Germline CDR1 KGHSH, CDR2 LQKENI. The CDR3 length is 15 residues. The CDR3, as DNA: TGTGCCAGCTCACCCTCAGGGCAGAGTCTCTACGAGCAGTACTTC. Its translation: CASSPSGQSLYEQYF.

Concerning this clone: Other nucleotide sequences from this sample produce the same CDR3. This sequence joins TRBV5-4 and TRBJ1-1; 10 bases match TRBD1. The CDR3 covers 12 residues. Germline values: CDR1 SGHNT, CDR2 YYREEE (reference sequence). After removal of 3 bases from V and 8 bases from J, the junction contained 1 base not matched to a gene. The CDR3 protein is CASSWGQGEAFF. The CDR3 nucleotides read TGTGCCAGCAGCTGGGGACAGGGGGAAGCTTTCTTT.

The CDR3 sequence is CASSQGVANYGYTF. The CDR3 nucleotides read TGTGCCAGCTCACAAGGGGTTGCTAACTATGGCTACACCTTC. The V and J genes are TRBV18 and TRBJ1-2; weak D call: TRBD1 (5 bases). This CDR3 region has 14 residues. V shed 4 bases and J shed 0 bases, with 9 bases lying between them. The germline CDR1 and CDR2 sequences are KGHSH and LQKENI.

The rearrangement uses TRBV2 and TRBJ1-4, with no clear D. Germline V CDR1 and CDR2: SNHLY, FYNNEI. Trimming shortened V by 6 bases and J by 5 bases, and 16 bases separated the two germline ends. The CDR3 consists of 15 residues. The CDR3 spells CASRRVDRLNEKLFF. CDR3 nucleotides: TGTGCCAGCAGGAGGGTAGATAGACTAAATGAAAAACTGTTTTTT.

The gene calls are TRBV2 and TRBJ2-1; D is possibly TRBD2 (5 bases). CDR3 length equals 12 residues. Trimming left V 4 bases short and J 5 bases short, with 6 bases between. Germline V gives CDR1 SNHLY, CDR2 FYNNEI. CDR3 DNA: TGTGCCAGCAGTGCACTAGACAATGAGCAGTTCTTC. Its protein is CASSALDNEQFF.

The chain recombines TRBV6-2 or TRBV6-3 with TRBJ2-2; the match to TRBD1 covers 9 bases. The CDR3 runs to 15 residues. Unmatched junction bases numbered 8, after V lost 6 bases and J lost 6 bases. The germline gives CDR1 MNHEY, CDR2 SVGEGT. CDR3 sequence: CASSGDRDRSGELFF. In DNA, the CDR3 is TGTGCCAGCAGCGGGGACAGGGATCGTTCCGGGGAGCTGTTTTTT.

This rearrangement joins TRBV3-1 (or the pseudogene TRBV3-2) to TRBJ1-5; 8 bases agree with TRBD1. V gave up 1 base and J gave up 6 bases; unmatched junction bases: 11. CDR3 length: 17 amino acids. Looked up from germline, CDR1 is LGHDT and CDR2 is YNNKEL (reference sequence). CDR3 region: CASSQGGGQGSGQPQHF. CDR3 coding DNA: TGTGCCAGCAGCCAAGGGGGAGGACAGGGTTCAGGTCAGCCCCAGCATTTT.

The V and J genes are TRBV6-5 and TRBJ2-1; TRBD2 matches at 10 bases. CDR3 length: 13 amino acids. The germline V gene encodes CDR1 MNHEY and CDR2 SVGAGI. The ends lost 8 bases at V and 8 bases at J; junction bases unmatched: 6. CDR3 nucleotides: TGTGCCAGCCTCAGCGGGGGGGACGATGAGCAGTTCTTC. This sequence encodes CASLSGGDDEQFF.

The chain uses TRBV28 and TRBJ2-2, with 9 bases that match TRBD2. This CDR3 has 16 amino acids. Germline CDR1 reads MDHEN; CDR2 reads SYDVKM. Losses at the gene ends were 1 base for V and 4 bases for J; bases not matched to a gene: 4. The CDR3 bases are TGTGCCAGCAGTTTATCCCTAGCGGGACTCACCGGGGAGCTGTTTTTT. This sequence encodes CASSLSLAGLTGELFF.